The 7 T cell receptor beta chains listed next were all sequenced from one sample in a study of cytomegalovirus exposure and HLA in healthy donors. PCR employed 60 Vbeta and 13 Jbeta primers. Clones were sequenced by immunoSEQ multiplex PCR, and TCRdb holds only the in-frame ones, with some missing. This sample has a few hundred thousand clones; 60% to 80% occur once, and the top ten carry 1.8%. Material for sequencing was PBMCs. Source of these receptors: a woman aged 25 to 39 in good health and CMV-seronegative.

The chain uses TRBV5-5 and TRBJ1-1; TRBD1 matches at 7 bases. The CDR3 is 16 amino acids. Losses at the gene ends were 2 bases for V and 4 bases for J; bases not matched to a gene: 11. Germline V gives CDR1 SGHKS, CDR2 YYEKEE (reference sequence). The CDR3 region is CASSFYRGQGGTEAFF. The CDR3 nucleotides are TGTGCCAGCAGCTTTTACAGGGGACAAGGTGGCACTGAAGCTTTCTTT. Variable domain in full (rest from reference TRBV5-5 and TRBJ1-1): DAGVTQSPTHLIKTRGQQVTLRCSPISGHKSVSWYQQVLGQGPQFIFQYYEKEERGRGNFPDRFSARQFPNYSSELNVNALLLGDSALYLCASSFYRGQGGTEAFFGQGTRLTVV.

This clone was counted a single time. The chain recombines TRBV5-8 with TRBJ2-1; TRBD2 matches at 10 bases. The junction had 7 bases not matched to a gene; V was cut back by 5 bases and J by 5 bases. Germline values: CDR1 SGHTS, CDR2 YDEGEE. CDR3 size: 15 residues. Written as DNA, the CDR3 is TGTGCCAGCAGTAGAGGACTAGCGGTACACAATGAGCAGTTCTTC. Its translation: CASSRGLAVHNEQFF.

V usage is TRBV19 and J usage is TRBJ1-1; TRBD1 might be the D (6 bases). V shed 7 bases and J shed 7 bases, with 10 bases lying between them. This CDR3 spans 11 amino acids. Looked up from germline, CDR1 is LNHDA and CDR2 is SQIVND (reference sequence). In DNA, the CDR3 is TGTGCCAGTACCATAGGGGGTGAAGCTTTCTTT. This translates into CASTIGGEAFF.

The rearrangement joins TRBV18 to TRBJ2-7, with D possibly TRBD2 on 5 matching bases. Trimming took 0 bases from V and 2 from J, leaving 14 bases between them. Germline CDR1 is KGHSH and CDR2 is LQKENI. This CDR3 has 16 residues. The CDR3 loop is CASSPPLERSPYEQYF. CDR3 nucleotides: TGTGCCAGCTCACCACCGCTAGAGCGGAGTCCCTACGAGCAGTACTTC.

This chain connects TRBV2 to TRBJ2-3; 11 nucleotides align to TRBD2. The CDR3 length is 15 residues. Germline V gene sequence: CDR1 SNHLY, CDR2 FYNNEI. V was clipped by 11 bases and J by 2 bases; unmatched bases: 9. CDR3 sequence: CAGGTSGIFTDTQYF. CDR3 nucleotide sequence: TGTGCCGGCGGGACTAGCGGAATTTTCACAGATACGCAGTATTTT.

V usage is TRBV7-9 and J usage is TRBJ2-2; D might be TRBD2 (5 bases). The germline gives CDR1 SEHNR, CDR2 FQNEAQ (reference sequence). V gave up 1 base and J gave up 4 bases, with 10 bases separating them. This CDR3 is built from 15 residues. In nucleotides, the CDR3 is TGTGCCAGCAGCTTAGTCGGCGGGTTCACCGGGGAGCTGTTTTTT. Translation: CASSLVGGFTGELFF.

The chain recombines TRBV9 with TRBJ1-1; 7 nucleotides line up with TRBD1. The V gene end was trimmed by 3 bases and the J gene end by 9 bases; junction bases not matched to a gene: 8. The germline V gene has CDR1 SGDLS and CDR2 YYNGEE. The CDR3 is 13 amino acids. CDR3 coding DNA: TGTGCCAGCAGCGCTGGACAGGACGGTAAAGCTTTCTTT. Translation: CASSAGQDGKAFF.